This T cell receptor beta chain was identified during a study of regulatory T cells in long-lasting Graves disease. The study, taken as a whole, reports: New patients shared fewer public clonotypes (over 900) than persistent patients did (around 3,000). Accuracy was perhaps lowered by the small sample size.

Sample time point: newly diagnosed GD, antithyroid drugs for less than 3 months. Scientists built the TCR library using RNA that was extracted from PBMCs. Relying on iRepertoire HTBI primers and Arm-PCR of CDR3 regions, the team built TCR beta libraries. Using its own MiXCR run on the multiplex PCR reads, TCRdb lists one record per CDR3 protein. In the table there are some 230,000 distinct CDR3 sequences, around 20% of which are singletons. This clonotype was picked up many times. Its antigen is not known. The TCR sequence derives from a female donor with Graves disease. This specimen was peripheral blood mononuclear cells (PBMCs), taken at new diagnosis, from a patient treated with antithyroid drugs.

DNA of the CDR3: TGTGCCAGCAGCCTTAGGGTTGCCAAAAACATTCAGTACTTC. This gives the protein CASSLRVAKNIQYF. The V call is TRBV11-2, the J call TRBJ2-4; no reliable D call. The germline V gene encodes CDR1 SGHAT and CDR2 FQNNGV. CDR3 size: 14 residues. Deletions cut 5 bases from V and 1 base from J, with 9 bases between.